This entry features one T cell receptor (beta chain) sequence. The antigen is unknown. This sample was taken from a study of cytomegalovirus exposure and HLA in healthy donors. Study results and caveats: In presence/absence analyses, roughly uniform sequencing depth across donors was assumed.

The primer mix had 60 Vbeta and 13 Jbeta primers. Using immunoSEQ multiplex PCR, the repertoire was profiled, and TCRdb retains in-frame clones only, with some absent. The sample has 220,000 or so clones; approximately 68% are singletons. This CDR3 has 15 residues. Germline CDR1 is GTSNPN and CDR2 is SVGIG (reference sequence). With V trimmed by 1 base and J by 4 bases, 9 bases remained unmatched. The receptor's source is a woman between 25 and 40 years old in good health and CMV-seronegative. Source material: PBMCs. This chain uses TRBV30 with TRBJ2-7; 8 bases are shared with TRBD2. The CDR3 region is CAWSAPRLALYEQYF. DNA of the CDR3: TGTGCCTGGAGTGCCCCGAGACTAGCGCTTTACGAGCAGTACTTC.